In this sample, the clone carrying this TCR beta chain turned up many times. What it recognizes is unknown. Preparing the TCRbeta library involved the use of unique molecular identifiers. From the PCR reads, TCRdb called clonotypes with MiXCR, one entry per CDR3 protein. The data show hundreds of thousands of distinct CDR3 sequences, around 13% seen once. The data derive from a study of T-cell reconstitution after alpha-beta-depleted transplantation in children. The study, taken as a whole, reports: A year had passed since transplant, and T-cell counts and diversity by then came mostly from newly produced T cells. Where some patients showed high TCRbeta diversity at day 60, it came from recipient T cells and thymic progenitors that had survived. Reports say that about two months after transplant, the alpha-beta T cells came out of several hundred graft clones that had expanded.

Between the trimmed V and J ends, which lost 3 bases and 3 bases, there was a span of 18 bases. Germline values: CDR1 SGHRS, CDR2 YFSETQ. The CDR3 consists of 16 residues. The chain recombines TRBV5-1 with TRBJ1-2; no clear D gene. The sample consisted of PBMCs, taken before TCRalphabeta/CD19-depleted stem cell transplant. The clonotype originates from a girl aged 2 to 10 with congenital amegakaryocytic thrombocytopenia, due to receive a stem cell transplant. The DNA for the CDR3 is TGCGCCAGCAGCTACTTAGGAGTTGGAGACGACTATGGCTACACCTTC. The encoded protein is CASSYLGVGDDYGYTF.